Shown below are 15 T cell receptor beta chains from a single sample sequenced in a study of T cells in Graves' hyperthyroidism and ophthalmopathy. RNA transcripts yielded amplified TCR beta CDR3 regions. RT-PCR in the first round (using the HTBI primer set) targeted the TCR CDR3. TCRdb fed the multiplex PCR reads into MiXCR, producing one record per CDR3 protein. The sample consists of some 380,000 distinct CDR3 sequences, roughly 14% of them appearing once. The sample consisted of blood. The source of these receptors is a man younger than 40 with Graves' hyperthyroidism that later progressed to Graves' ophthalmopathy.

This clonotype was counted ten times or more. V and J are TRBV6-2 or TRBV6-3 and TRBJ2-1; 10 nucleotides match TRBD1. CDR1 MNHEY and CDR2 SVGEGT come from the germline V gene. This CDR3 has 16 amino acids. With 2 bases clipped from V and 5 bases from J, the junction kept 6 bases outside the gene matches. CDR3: CASSYGRDRGHNEQFF. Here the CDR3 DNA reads TGTGCCAGCAGTTACGGGCGGGACAGGGGTCACAATGAGCAGTTCTTC.

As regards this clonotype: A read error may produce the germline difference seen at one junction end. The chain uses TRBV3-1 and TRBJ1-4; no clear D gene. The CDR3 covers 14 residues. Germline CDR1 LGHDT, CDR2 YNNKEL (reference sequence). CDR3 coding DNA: TGTGCCAGCAGCCAGGCTACAACTAGTGAAAAACTGTTTTTT. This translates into CASSQATTSEKLFF.

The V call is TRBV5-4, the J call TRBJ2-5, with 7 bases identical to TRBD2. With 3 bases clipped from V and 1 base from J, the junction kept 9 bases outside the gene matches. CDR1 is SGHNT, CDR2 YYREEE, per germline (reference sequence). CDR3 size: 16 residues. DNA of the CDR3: TGTGCCAGCAGCTACCCCGAGCGGGGCCTCCAAGAGACCCAGTACTTC. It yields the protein CASSYPERGLQETQYF. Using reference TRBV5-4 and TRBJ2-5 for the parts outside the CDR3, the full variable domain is ETGVTQSPTHLIKTRGQQVTLRCSSQSGHNTVSWYQQALGQGPQFIFQYYREEENGRGNFPPRFSGLQFPNYSSELNVNALELDDSALYLCASSYPERGLQETQYFGPGTRLLVL.

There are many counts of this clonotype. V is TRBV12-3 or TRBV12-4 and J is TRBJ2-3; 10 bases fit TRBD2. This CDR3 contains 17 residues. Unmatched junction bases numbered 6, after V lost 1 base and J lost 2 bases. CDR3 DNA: TGTGCCAGCAGTTTAGAAGCGGGGGGGGGTATCACAGATACGCAGTATTTT. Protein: CASSLEAGGGITDTQYF.

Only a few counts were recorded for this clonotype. CDR3 region: CASSQDREVYSNQPQHF. The CDR3 DNA is TGCGCCAGCAGCCAAGATCGGGAGGTCTATAGCAATCAGCCCCAGCATTTT. The rearrangement uses TRBV4-1 and TRBJ1-5; D unresolved. V lost 0 bases and J lost 0, with 12 bases in between. The length of the CDR3 is 17 residues. Looked up from germline, CDR1 is MGHRA and CDR2 is YSYEKL.

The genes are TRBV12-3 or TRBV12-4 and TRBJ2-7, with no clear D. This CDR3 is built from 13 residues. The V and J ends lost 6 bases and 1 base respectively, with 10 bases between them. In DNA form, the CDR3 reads TGTGCCAGCAGGAGAGACACATCCTACGAGCAGTACTTC. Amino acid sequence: CASRRDTSYEQYF.

The CDR3 sequence is CASSKRQGGNEQYF. CDR3 nucleotides: TGTGCCAGCAGCAAACGACAGGGCGGGAACGAGCAGTACTTC. The chain links TRBV3-1 to TRBJ2-7; possible D gene TRBD1, 7 bases. CDR1 is LGHDT, CDR2 YNNKEL, per germline (reference sequence). This CDR3 has 14 residues. The V end lost 5 bases, the J end lost 5 bases, and 16 bases lay between the germline ends.

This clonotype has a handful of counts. The CDR3 DNA sequence: TGTGCCAGCACGAGGGGGGGGGTTCAACTGTTTTTT. Residues: CASTRGGVQLFF. The chain combines TRBV28 with TRBJ1-4, with D possibly being TRBD1 (6 bases). The CDR3 runs to 12 residues. V was shortened by 7 bases and J by 12 bases, with 15 bases between the two germline ends. Germline V gives CDR1 MDHEN, CDR2 SYDVKM. Based on the CDR3 plus reference TRBV28 and TRBJ1-4, the full variable domain is DVKVTQSSRYLVKRTGEKVFLECVQDMDHENMFWYRQDPGLGLRLIYFSYDVKMKEKGDIPEGYSVSREKKERFSLILESASTNQTSMYLCASTRGGVQLFFGSGTQLSVL.

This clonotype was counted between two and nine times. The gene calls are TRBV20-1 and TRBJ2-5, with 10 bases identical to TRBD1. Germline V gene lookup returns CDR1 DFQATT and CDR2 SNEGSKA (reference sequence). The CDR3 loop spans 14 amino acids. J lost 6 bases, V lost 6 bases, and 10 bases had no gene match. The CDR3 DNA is TGCAGTGCCCAGAATGGACAGGGGGGACAGACCCAGTACTTC. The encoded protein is CSAQNGQGGQTQYF.

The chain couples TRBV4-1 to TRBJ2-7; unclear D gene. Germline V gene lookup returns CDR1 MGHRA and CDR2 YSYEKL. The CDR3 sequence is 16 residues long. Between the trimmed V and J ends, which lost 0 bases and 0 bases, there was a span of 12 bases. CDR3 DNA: TGCGCCAGCAGCCAAGATCCAGGACCTATCTCCTACGAGCAGTACTTC. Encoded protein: CASSQDPGPISYEQYF.

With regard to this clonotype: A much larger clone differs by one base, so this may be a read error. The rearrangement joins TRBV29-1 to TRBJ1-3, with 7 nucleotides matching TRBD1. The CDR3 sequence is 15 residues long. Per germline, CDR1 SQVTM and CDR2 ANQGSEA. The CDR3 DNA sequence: TGCAGCGTTGGATTGGGACAGAGCTCTGTAAACACCATATATTTT. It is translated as CSVGLGQSSVNTIYF.

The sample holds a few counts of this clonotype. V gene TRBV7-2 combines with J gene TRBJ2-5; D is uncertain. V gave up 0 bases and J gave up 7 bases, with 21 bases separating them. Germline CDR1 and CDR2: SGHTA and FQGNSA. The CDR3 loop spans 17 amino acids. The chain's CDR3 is CASSLAYSWSGVGTQYF. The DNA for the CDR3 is TGTGCCAGCAGCTTAGCCTACTCGTGGAGTGGGGTTGGGACCCAGTACTTC.

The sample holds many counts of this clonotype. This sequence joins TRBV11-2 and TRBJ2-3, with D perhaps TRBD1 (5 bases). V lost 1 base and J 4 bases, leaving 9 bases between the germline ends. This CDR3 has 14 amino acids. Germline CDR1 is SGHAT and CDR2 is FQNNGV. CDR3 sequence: CASSLAGAADTQYF. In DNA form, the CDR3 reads TGTGCCAGCAGCTTAGCTGGGGCCGCAGATACGCAGTATTTT.

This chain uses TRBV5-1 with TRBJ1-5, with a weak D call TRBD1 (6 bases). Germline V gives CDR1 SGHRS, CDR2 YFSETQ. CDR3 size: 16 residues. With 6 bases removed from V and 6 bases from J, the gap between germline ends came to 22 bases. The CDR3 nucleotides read TGCGCCAGCAACGAGGCCCCCCTACAGGGCGGTCAGCCCCAGCATTTT. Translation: CASNEAPLQGGQPQHF.

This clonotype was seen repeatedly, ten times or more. CDR3 sequence: CASSQTRGGNEKLFF. The CDR3 region has the DNA TGTGCCAGCTCACAAACCAGGGGTGGTAATGAAAAACTGTTTTTT. J is TRBJ1-4 and V is TRBV18; TRBD1 is a possible D gene (6 bases). The CDR3 loop spans 15 amino acids. The V end was cut by 4 bases, the J end by 4 bases, with 13 bases between. Germline loops: CDR1 KGHSH, CDR2 LQKENI.